Listed here are 22 T cell receptor beta chains from one sample, sequenced in a study of preoperative IRX-2 immunotherapy in early breast cancer. Stated treatment: preoperative locoregional IRX-2 cytokine immunotherapy. Measured with immunoSEQ multiplex PCR; TCRdb has only the in-frame clones, and not every one. The table has 40,000 to 50,000 clones, approximately 80% seen once. The material was tumor tissue, obtained after IRX-2 immunotherapy. These receptors all come from a human donor with breast cancer.

This chain connects TRBV10-3 to TRBJ2-1; D unclear. V gave up 0 bases and J gave up 9 bases, with 6 bases separating them. This CDR3 region has 12 residues. CDR1 is ENHRY, CDR2 SYGVKD, per germline. For the CDR3, the DNA is TGTGCCATCAGTGAGTCCGGGTCTGAGCAGTTCTTC. This translates into CAISESGSEQFF.

This clone has just one count. The V call is TRBV6-8, the J call TRBJ1-1; a possible D gene is TRBD1 (6 bases). This CDR3 contains 15 residues. The germline CDR1 and CDR2 sequences are MNHGY and SAAAGT. V lost 4 bases and J lost 5, with 17 bases in between. The CDR3 is CASSSLTGLGTEAFF. CDR3 sequence (DNA): TGTGCCAGCAGTTCCTTGACAGGACTGGGAACTGAAGCTTTCTTT.

The CDR3 DNA is TGTGCCAGCTCACTAACATCGGGCTCTGGGGCCAACGTCCTGACTTTC. It specifies CASSLTSGSGANVLTF. V and J are TRBV18 and TRBJ2-6; no reliable D call. Per germline, CDR1 KGHSH and CDR2 LQKENI. V was trimmed by 4 bases and J by 0 bases, leaving 10 bases between them. This CDR3 has 16 residues. Supplemented by reference TRBV18 and TRBJ2-6, the full variable domain reads NAGVMQNPRHLVRRRGQEARLRCSPMKGHSHVYWYRQLPEEGLKFMVYLQKENIIDESGMPKERFSAEFPKEGPSILRIQQVVRGDSAAYFCASSLTSGSGANVLTFGAGSRLTVL.

The V gene is TRBV9, the J gene TRBJ2-6; a possible D gene is TRBD1 (5 bases). V lost 3 bases to trimming and J lost 2 bases, with 9 bases between them. Germline loops: CDR1 SGDLS, CDR2 YYNGEE. The CDR3 is 15 amino acids. CDR3 coding DNA: TGTGCCAGCAGCGGTTTAGGGGCTGGGGCCAACGTCCTGACTTTC. Translated, it gives CASSGLGAGANVLTF.

This clone was seen only a few times. The V gene is TRBV5-1, the J gene TRBJ2-1; 12 bases are shared with TRBD2. This CDR3 contains 14 residues. Losses at the gene ends were 2 bases for V and 10 bases for J; bases not matched to a gene: 4. Germline V gene lookup returns CDR1 SGHRS and CDR2 YFSETQ. DNA for the CDR3: TGCGCCAGCAGCTTCCTAGCGGGGGGGCGAGAGCAGTTCTTC. As protein: CASSFLAGGREQFF. The variable domain in full, completed from reference TRBV5-1 and TRBJ2-1, reads KAGVTQTPRYLIKTRGQQVTLSCSPISGHRSVSWYQQTPGQGLQFLFEYFSETQRNKGNFPGRFSGRQFSNSRSEMNVSTLELGDSALYLCASSFLAGGREQFFGPGTRLTVL.

Worth noting for this clone: One base lacks a clear read or is ambiguous, giving the residue X. The V and J genes are TRBV19 and TRBJ2-1; no clear D gene. The germline V and J ends were trimmed by 7 bases and 14 bases, with 21 bases remaining between them. Germline V lookup: CDR1 LNHDA, CDR2 SQIVND (reference sequence). The CDR3 has 13 residues. CDR3 DNA sequence: TGTGCCAGTATRAGGCCAAACACAGCTGGGGAGTTCTTC. Its translation is CASXRPNTAGEFF.

V gene TRBV10-2 combines with J gene TRBJ2-5, with D uncertain. The V end was cut by 4 bases, the J end by 6 bases, with 12 bases between. In germline, CDR1 is WSHSY, CDR2 SAAADI. The CDR3 consists of 13 residues. CDR3 sequence: CASSATPAKTQYF. CDR3 coding DNA: TGCGCCAGCAGTGCCACCCCGGCCAAGACCCAGTACTTC.

The chain joins TRBV5-1 to TRBJ1-4, with a possible D match to TRBD1 (5 bases). V lost 8 bases and J 7 bases, leaving 21 bases between the germline ends. CDR3 length: 15 amino acids. Germline V gene sequence: CDR1 SGHRS, CDR2 YFSETQ. DNA of the CDR3: TGCGCCAGTGAACCCACCGGGGCCCGCGGTGAAAAACTGTTTTTT. It is translated as CASEPTGARGEKLFF.

V and J are TRBV10-1 and TRBJ2-3; the D call may be TRBD1 or TRBD2 (5 bases each). In germline, CDR1 is WNHNN, CDR2 SYGVQD (reference sequence). V was pared by 3 bases and J by 3 bases, with 10 bases between. This CDR3 comprises 14 residues. The CDR3 DNA follows: TGCGCCAGCAGTGACGGGGCAGGGACAGATACGCAGTATTTT. It specifies CASSDGAGTDTQYF.

This chain links TRBV7-1 with TRBJ2-7; TRBD2 is a possible D gene (6 bases). TRBV7-1 is an ORF, and what it does is uncertain. The CDR3 covers 17 residues. V lost 3 bases, J lost 0 bases, and 18 bases lay in between. CDR3: CASSSTTGVGVSYEQYF. CDR3 bases: TGTGCCAGCAGCTCTACTACGGGAGTCGGGGTCTCCTACGAGCAGTACTTC.

J is TRBJ2-1 and V is TRBV5-4, with D perhaps TRBD2 (5 bases). Germline lookup yields CDR1 SGHNT and CDR2 YYREEE (reference sequence). Trimming took 2 bases from V and 5 from J, leaving 11 bases between them. This CDR3 is 14 amino acids long. CDR3 nucleotides: TGTGCCAGCAGCTTCCGGGGTATCCACAATGAGCAGTTCTTC. Its protein is CASSFRGIHNEQFF.

The V call is TRBV5-1, the J call TRBJ1-4; 7 bases line up with TRBD1. CDR1 is SGHRS and CDR2 is YFSETQ in the germline V gene. The CDR3 runs 15 residues. V lost 0 bases to trimming and J lost 10 bases; unmatched junction nucleotides: 9. The CDR3 here is CASSLASGQSGKLFF. The CDR3 DNA sequence: TGCGCCAGCAGCTTGGCGTCGGGACAGAGCGGAAAACTGTTTTTT.

This chain links TRBV6-8 with TRBJ2-2; perhaps TRBD2 as D (5 bases). The CDR3 sequence is 12 residues long. The germline V gene has CDR1 MNHGY and CDR2 SAAAGT. The V gene lost 7 bases and the J gene lost 5 bases, with 8 bases spanning the gap. The CDR3 region has the DNA TGTGCCAGCATCTGGACTACCGGGGAGCTGTTTTTT. As protein: CASIWTTGELFF.

This clone was found once. V usage is TRBV10-2 and J usage is TRBJ2-7; 7 bases agree with TRBD2. J lost 3 bases, V lost 6 bases, and 8 bases had no gene match. This CDR3 has 14 residues. Germline V gives CDR1 WSHSY, CDR2 SAAADI. CDR3 nucleotides: TGCGCCAGCAGAGAGCGGGACTATTTCTACGAGCAGTACTTC. It translates to CASRERDYFYEQYF.

The V gene is TRBV19, the J gene TRBJ1-5, with D possibly being TRBD1 (5 bases). This CDR3 is 16 amino acids long. Trimming took off 4 bases at V and 5 bases at J, with 18 bases between the two ends. Germline V CDR1 and CDR2: LNHDA, SQIVND (reference sequence). CDR3 sequence (DNA): TGTGCCAGTAGTACCCCCCAGGCAGGGCCCGATCAGCCCCAGCATTTT. This translates into CASSTPQAGPDQPQHF.

This clone has just a few counts. V usage is TRBV6-8 and J usage is TRBJ2-5; D perhaps matches TRBD2 (6 bases). Trimming cost V 5 bases and J 4 bases, with 20 bases left between them. The CDR3 has 16 amino acids. CDR1 is MNHGY, CDR2 SAAAGT, per germline. Written as DNA, the CDR3 is TGTGCCAGCAGTGAGATGAGCTCGGGGGTCGGAGAGACCCAGTACTTC. Amino acids: CASSEMSSGVGETQYF.

The rearrangement links TRBV5-1 to TRBJ1-5; D unclear. The CDR3 loop spans 17 amino acids. Germline assignment: CDR1 SGHRS and CDR2 YFSETQ. The V and J ends lost 3 bases and 4 bases respectively, with 20 bases between them. The DNA of the CDR3 is TGCGCCAGCAGCTCGAACCCGGCTGGGGTAGGAAATCAGCCCCAGCATTTT. The encoded protein is CASSSNPAGVGNQPQHF.

The chain links TRBV6-8 to TRBJ2-2; a weak D match, TRBD2 (5 bases). The germline V gene has CDR1 MNHGY and CDR2 SAAAGT. Trimming took off 8 bases at V and 2 bases at J, with 12 bases between the two ends. This CDR3 is built from 14 residues. The CDR3 coding sequence is TGTGCCAGCCGAGGGCAGGTTAACACCGGGGAGCTGTTTTTT. Protein sequence: CASRGQVNTGELFF.

V gene TRBV19 combines with J gene TRBJ2-5; weak D call: TRBD2 (6 bases). The germline V gene has CDR1 LNHDA and CDR2 SQIVND (reference sequence). Trimming stripped 1 base from V and 5 bases from J, with 8 bases between. This CDR3 is 13 amino acids long. The CDR3 protein is CASSIGAGETQYF. The CDR3 nucleotides are TGTGCCAGTAGTATAGGAGCGGGTGAGACCCAGTACTTC.

This chain links TRBV25-1 with TRBJ2-1, with 9 bases lining up with TRBD2. CDR1 MGHDK and CDR2 SYGVNS come from the germline V gene. With 6 bases clipped from V and 4 bases from J, the junction kept 10 bases outside the gene matches. The length of the CDR3 is 16 residues. The CDR3 protein is CASRPQGAGGYNEQFF. Written as DNA, the CDR3 is TGTGCCAGCAGACCGCAGGGAGCGGGGGGATACAATGAGCAGTTCTTC.

The chain joins TRBV11-1 to TRBJ2-3, with 10 bases lining up with TRBD2. Germline-derived CDR1 and CDR2 are SGHAT and FQDESV (reference sequence). The trim removed 2 bases at V and 3 bases at J, leaving 5 bases unmatched. This CDR3 spans 16 amino acids. The CDR3 reads CASSLKAGGPTDTQYF. The CDR3 coding sequence is TGTGCCAGCAGCTTAAAAGCGGGGGGGCCGACAGATACGCAGTATTTT.

The gene calls are TRBV14 and TRBJ2-3; no firm D call. CDR1 SGHDN and CDR2 FVKESK come from the germline V gene. The CDR3 is 11 amino acids. The germline V and J ends were trimmed by 8 bases and 2 bases, with 5 bases remaining between them. The CDR3 here is CASSHTDTQYF. CDR3 nucleotide sequence: TGTGCCAGCTCCCACACAGATACGCAGTATTTT.